These 13 T cell receptor beta chains came from one sample sequenced in a study of cytomegalovirus exposure and HLA in healthy donors. The method was immunoSEQ multiplex PCR; TCRdb's version includes in-frame clones alone and lacks a portion of them. This sample has about 190,000 clones, with roughly 82% found just once. Source material: PBMCs. The receptors come from a man younger than 35 in good health and CMV-seropositive.

This rearrangement joins TRBV5-1 to TRBJ2-5; TRBD1 agrees at 12 bases. The length of the CDR3 is 17 residues. Germline V CDR1 and CDR2: SGHRS, YFSETQ. Trimming removed 0 bases from V and 5 bases from J; junction bases left unmatched: 8. The CDR3 reads CASSLAGTGGPVETQYF. CDR3 sequence (DNA): TGCGCCAGCAGCTTGGCCGGGACAGGGGGCCCTGTTGAGACCCAGTACTTC.

The chain couples TRBV27 to TRBJ1-2; D unclear. The V gene lost 5 bases and the J gene lost 10 bases, with 17 bases spanning the gap. The CDR3 sequence is 13 residues long. Germline CDR1 and CDR2: MNHEY and SMNVEV (reference sequence). CDR3 amino acids: CASSALNREPYTF. In DNA, the CDR3 is TGTGCCAGCAGTGCCCTTAACCGGGAACCCTACACCTTC.

The chain is built from TRBV29-1 and TRBJ2-2, with 8 bases identical to TRBD2. This CDR3 is 14 amino acids long. The V gene end was trimmed by 4 bases and the J gene end by 7 bases; junction bases not matched to a gene: 8. Germline V CDR1 and CDR2: SQVTM, ANQGSEA. Written as DNA, the CDR3 is TGCAGCGTTGTTAGAGCGGGAGTGGGCGGGGAGCTGTTTTTT. As protein: CSVVRAGVGGELFF.

Written as DNA, the CDR3 is TGTGCCAGCAGCGTAGTATCCCAGGGGGCCTCCTACAATGAGCAGTTCTTC. Translated, it gives CASSVVSQGASYNEQFF. The chain recombines TRBV9 with TRBJ2-1; 8 bases align to TRBD1. The trim removed 0 bases at V and 0 bases at J, leaving 5 bases unmatched. The CDR3 consists of 17 residues. CDR1 is SGDLS, CDR2 YYNGEE, per germline.

The chain couples TRBV7-3 to TRBJ2-3; 8 bases map to TRBD2. This CDR3 region has 16 residues. J gave up 1 base and V 5 bases, and 8 bases lay outside the gene matches. Germline loops: CDR1 SGHTA, CDR2 FQGTGA. For the CDR3, the DNA is TGTGCCAGCAGCCTCACCGGGGGGGGTGGCACAGATACGCAGTATTTT. Translated: CASSLTGGGGTDTQYF.

The table lists this clone with a few counts. This sequence joins TRBV19 and TRBJ1-3; TRBD1 aligns across 7 bases. The CDR3 totals 15 residues. CDR1 and CDR2 from the germline V gene are LNHDA and SQIVND (reference sequence). With 5 bases clipped from V and 0 bases from J, the junction kept 4 bases outside the gene matches. CDR3 DNA: TGTGCCAGTAGTGCAACAGGGGACTCTGGAAACACCATATATTTT. This sequence encodes CASSATGDSGNTIYF.

The chain couples TRBV4-1 to TRBJ1-1; D call uncertain. The ends were cut back, 4 bases at V and 0 bases at J, with 12 bases in the middle. CDR3 length equals 15 residues. Per germline, CDR1 MGHRA and CDR2 YSYEKL. The CDR3 nucleotides read TGCGCCAGCAGCCTCTTGGCCGTTATGAACACTGAAGCTTTCTTT. The encoded protein is CASSLLAVMNTEAFF.

The gene calls are TRBV29-1 and TRBJ2-1, with TRBD2 matching over 10 bases. V lost 6 bases and J lost 8; bases outside the gene matches: 13. The germline V gene encodes CDR1 SQVTM and CDR2 ANQGSEA. The CDR3 covers 15 residues. CDR3 in amino acids: CSVLISGRSRHEQFF. CDR3 nucleotides: TGCAGCGTGTTAATTAGCGGGAGGTCTCGACATGAGCAGTTCTTC.

The V and J genes are TRBV28 and TRBJ2-2; no firm D call. The germline V and J ends were trimmed by 5 bases and 6 bases, with 16 bases remaining between them. The CDR3 length is 15 residues. From germline, CDR1 is MDHEN and CDR2 SYDVKM. The CDR3 reads CASSGSSVGSGELFF. The CDR3 DNA reads TGTGCCAGCAGTGGGTCTAGTGTCGGATCCGGGGAGCTGTTTTTT. The complete variable domain, with remaining parts taken from reference TRBV28 and TRBJ2-2, reads DVKVTQSSRYLVKRTGEKVFLECVQDMDHENMFWYRQDPGLGLRLIYFSYDVKMKEKGDIPEGYSVSREKKERFSLILESASTNQTSMYLCASSGSSVGSGELFFGEGSRLTVL.

This chain links TRBV7-2 with TRBJ2-7, with a possible D match to TRBD2 (6 bases). The CDR3 extends over 16 amino acids. The germline V and J ends were trimmed by 0 bases and 5 bases, with 17 bases remaining between them. Germline CDR1 reads SGHTA; CDR2 reads FQGNSA. The CDR3: CASSLAPWRREDEQYF. The DNA of the CDR3 is TGTGCCAGCAGCTTAGCTCCGTGGCGGCGGGAAGACGAGCAGTACTTC.

The V gene is TRBV27, the J gene TRBJ1-4, with TRBD1 as a possible D gene (5 bases). Per germline, CDR1 MNHEY and CDR2 SMNVEV (reference sequence). Trimming cost V 0 bases and J 5 bases, with 13 bases left between them. The CDR3 runs 16 residues. DNA for the CDR3: TGTGCCAGCAGTTTATCGAAGGGACTGCTGAATGAAAAACTGTTTTTT. Protein: CASSLSKGLLNEKLFF.

The chain links TRBV7-3 to TRBJ2-1, with D tentatively TRBD1 (9 bases). There are 15 residues in the CDR3. V lost 2 bases and J 7 bases, leaving 15 bases between the germline ends. Germline values: CDR1 SGHTA, CDR2 FQGTGA. For the CDR3, the DNA is TGTGCCAGCAGCTTAGGTAGCGGGACAGGGAATGAGCAGTTCTTC. This codes for CASSLGSGTGNEQFF.

The chain employs TRBV28 and TRBJ2-1; TRBD2 matches 8 bases. CDR3 size: 17 residues. Germline-derived CDR1 and CDR2 are MDHEN and SYDVKM. V trimming: 2 bases; J trimming: 0 bases; junction bases outside the gene matches: 6. The CDR3 sequence is CASSLPGGVSSYNEQFF. For the CDR3, the DNA is TGTGCCAGCAGTTTACCGGGGGGGGTGAGCTCCTACAATGAGCAGTTCTTC.